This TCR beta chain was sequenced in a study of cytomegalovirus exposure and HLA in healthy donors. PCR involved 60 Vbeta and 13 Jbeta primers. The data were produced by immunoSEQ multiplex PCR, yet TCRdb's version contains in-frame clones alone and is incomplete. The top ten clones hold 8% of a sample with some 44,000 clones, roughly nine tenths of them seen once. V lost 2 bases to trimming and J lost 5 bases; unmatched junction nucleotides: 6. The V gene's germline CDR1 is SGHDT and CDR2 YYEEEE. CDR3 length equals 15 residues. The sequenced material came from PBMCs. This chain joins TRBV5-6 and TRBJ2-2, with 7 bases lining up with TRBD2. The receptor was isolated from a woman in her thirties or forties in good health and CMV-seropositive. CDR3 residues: CASSFAGVQTGELFF. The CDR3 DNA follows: TGTGCCAGCAGCTTTGCGGGAGTACAAACCGGGGAGCTGTTTTTT.